This entry is about one T cell receptor (beta chain). An amount of RNA that ranged from roughly 0.45 to 1 ug was reverse transcribed with random hexamers. MiXCR, applied by TCRdb to the immunoSEQ multiplex PCR reads, yields one record per CDR3 protein. The table lists fewer than 150,000 distinct CDR3 sequences, 85% to 95% of them singletons. The entry originates in a study of CD8 T cells in Susac syndrome. CDR1 SQVTM and CDR2 ANQGSEA come from the germline V gene. V shed 3 bases and J shed 5 bases, with 11 bases lying between them. CDR3 size: 12 residues. The J gene is TRBJ2-7, the V gene TRBV29-1; D perhaps matches TRBD2 (6 bases). This TCR was recovered from a human donor in good health. Input material: CD8+ T cells from PBMCs. CDR3 in amino acids: CSVEAGGNEQYF. DNA for the CDR3: TGCAGCGTTGAGGCTGGGGGGAACGAGCAGTACTTC.